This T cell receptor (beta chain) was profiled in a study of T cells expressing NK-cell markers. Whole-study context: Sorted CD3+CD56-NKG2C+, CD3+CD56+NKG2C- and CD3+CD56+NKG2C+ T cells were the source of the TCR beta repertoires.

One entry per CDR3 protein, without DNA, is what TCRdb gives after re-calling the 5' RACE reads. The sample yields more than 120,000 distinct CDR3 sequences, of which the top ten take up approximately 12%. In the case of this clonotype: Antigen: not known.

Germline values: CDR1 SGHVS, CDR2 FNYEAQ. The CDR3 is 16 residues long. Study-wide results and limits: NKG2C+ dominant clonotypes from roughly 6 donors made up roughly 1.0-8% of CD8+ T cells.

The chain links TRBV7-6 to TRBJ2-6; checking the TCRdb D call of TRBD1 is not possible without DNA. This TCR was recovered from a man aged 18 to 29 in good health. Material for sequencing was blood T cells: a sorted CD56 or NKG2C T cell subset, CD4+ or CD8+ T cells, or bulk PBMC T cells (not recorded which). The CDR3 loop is CASSLQTGGEANVLTF.